Included here is one T cell receptor (beta chain) sequence, with context. Its antigen target is currently unknown. No base quality values were provided; no much bigger clone lies one nucleotide off. TCRbeta CDR3 regions were amplified from genomic DNA using the immunoSEQ Assay, a bias-controlled multiplex PCR. In the paper's pipeline: Nucleated cell counts per sample were estimated from amplification of reference gene primers within the assay. To quantify the absolute abundance of each unique TCRbeta CDR3 rearrangement, sequence reads were collapsed and filtered. For each sample, productive Simpson clonality was calculated as the square root of Simpson's diversity index across productive rearrangements. Entries here come from immuneACCESS through TCRdb and include only in-frame sequences with V and J called. Some clones fail to appear in such tables; in the studies checked, an unresolved V gene covers under half of the shortfall, and the cause of the remainder is unknown. That table furnishes V, J and clone size, whereas the DNA furnished D and trimming. The sample data list about 170,000 clones, and about 86% of these were observed just once. Over 9.5% of the sample lies in the top ten.

In Seattle, one collaborating source enrolled patients while the infection was active and tracked those patients longitudinally over the course of disease. Collaborating institutions collected whole blood in K2EDTA tubes following their own protocols. For TCRbeta analysis, collaborators shipped samples in one of three forms: frozen whole blood, isolated PBMCs, or DNA extracted from either of those sample types. V gives up 4 bases and J gives up 0 bases, and the segment between their germline ends measures 8 bases. CDR1 and CDR2 are drawn from the germline V gene: KGHDR, SFDVKD. Its CDR3 holds 14 amino acids, cysteine through phenylalanine. The only DNA kept is the CDR3, 42 bases in frame from the first base. The data stem from a study of blood T cell repertoires in COVID-19 (dated by TCRdb to between 2020 and 2021). For the wider study: Samples from collaborators originated in the United States, Italy and Spain and spanned both the acute and convalescent phases of COVID-19. HLA class I and class II types, where available, came from metadata supplied by the sample provider rather than from assay-based typing. The samples were drawn from the first 160 participants of the ongoing ImmuneRACE study and from 950 to 1,500 subjects provided by 6 global collaborators. The dataset comprised deeply sampled blood TCRbeta repertoires from subjects exposed to, actively infected with, or recovered from COVID-19. A de-identified subject ID, COVID-19 status, age in years and sex were almost always included in the sample metadata. The repertoires were made available in a free public database intended to serve as a resource for research on the immune response to SARS-CoV-2. The prospective study material was composed of cDNA or gDNA derived from T cells, B-cell-depleted T cells, or PBMCs.

Summary of the overall study and its limitations: How much clinical and demographic metadata was included differed by source and by participant, and the metadata was provided uncurated.

The clonotype comes from a woman aged 55-69 years with COVID-19, enrolled during active disease. The sequenced material came from peripheral blood. This chain is built from TRBV24-1 and TRBJ1-2; a confident D gene designation cannot be given. The CDR3 protein sequence reads: CATSDVRTNYGYTF. Read as DNA, the sequence is TGTGCCACCAGTGACGTCAGAACTAACTATGGCTACACCTTC.